The sequence of this T cell receptor beta chain was determined in a study of blood T cells in healthy people across ages. Study-wide results and caveats: Possibly, changes in expanded clonotypes were confounded because donor CMV status was unknown.

In this sample, this clonotype turned up a few times. Its antigen is still unknown. Then a second PCR, running about 6 to 12 cycles, was carried out with a sample-barcoded 5' primer and a J-beta primer mix. Via MiXCR, TCRdb re-called the 5' RACE reads, giving one row per CDR3 protein. The sample records 700,000 to 950,000 distinct CDR3 sequences, roughly 45% being singletons. The receptor's source is a woman in her sixties or seventies in good health. The specimen sequenced was blood.

CDR3 sequence: CASSLEGLAGLQFF. CDR3 nucleotide sequence: TGTGCCAGCAGCTTAGAGGGACTAGCGGGATTGCAGTTCTTC. The rearrangement joins TRBV7-2 to TRBJ2-1, with 13 bases fitting TRBD2. CDR3 size: 14 residues. Germline V CDR1 and CDR2: SGHTA, FQGNSA. With 1 base clipped from V and 12 bases from J, the junction kept 3 bases outside the gene matches. Full variable domain (outside the CDR3, taken from reference TRBV7-2 and TRBJ2-1): GAGVSQSPSNKVTEKGKDVELRCDPISGHTALYWYRQSLGQGLEFLIYFQGNSAPDKSGLPSDRFSAERTGGSVSTLTIQRTQQEDSAVYLCASSLEGLAGLQFFGPGTRLTVL.